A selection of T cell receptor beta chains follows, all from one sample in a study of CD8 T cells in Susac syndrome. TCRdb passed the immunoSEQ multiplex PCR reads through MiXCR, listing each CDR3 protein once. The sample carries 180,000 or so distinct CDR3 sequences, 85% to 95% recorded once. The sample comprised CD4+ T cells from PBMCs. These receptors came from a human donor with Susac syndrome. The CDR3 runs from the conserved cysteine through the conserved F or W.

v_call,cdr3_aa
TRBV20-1,CSARKSLGAGTEAFF
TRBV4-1,CASSKGTGSNYGYTF
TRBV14,CASSQGIFGLAARETQYF
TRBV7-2,CASSDQRGSQPQHF
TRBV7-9,CASRHTSGRAYEQFF
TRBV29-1,CSGGTPNYGYTF
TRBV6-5,CASGQGEQETQYF
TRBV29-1,CSVEDTGADTQYF
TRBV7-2,CASSLDAGTYNEQFF
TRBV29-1,CSVRPGLAGGPWETQYF
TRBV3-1,CASSLGQGRYYGYTF
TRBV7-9,CASSLALFATEAFF
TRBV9,CASSQEGYEQFF
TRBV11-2,CASSLRDTALMNTEAFF
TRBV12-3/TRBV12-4,CASTPGTGNHEQFF
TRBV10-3,CAISLGVDRSPLHF
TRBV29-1,CSVGFILNTEAFF
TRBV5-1,CASSLGLAGAEQYF
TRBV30,CAWNLKGQGAKNEQFF
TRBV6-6,CASSDAHSNQPQHF
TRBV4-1,CASSQDPGERGEQYF
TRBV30,CAWSGGTDTQYF
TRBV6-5,CASSSQDGLGSPLHF
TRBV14,CASSQSGNQPQHF
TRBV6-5,CASIQGDEQYF
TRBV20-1,CSASLAGAYNEQFF
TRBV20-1,CSASTSVKAYNEQFF
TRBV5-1,CASGPGVGEETQYF
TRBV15,CATSIRAAPTEAFF
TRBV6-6,CASSYSVFGQNYGYTF
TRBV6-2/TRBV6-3,CASSSPTRTLSYEQYF
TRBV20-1,CSAGHPGLGEQYF
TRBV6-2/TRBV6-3,CASSLLEETQYF
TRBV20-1,CSAPDRSGRAGFETQYF
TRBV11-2,CASSADSRSYEQYF
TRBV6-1,CASSNPGGPREKLFF
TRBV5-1,CASSLPGGETQYF
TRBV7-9,CASSSGPGWTEAFF
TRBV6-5,CASKIRNTQYF
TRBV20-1,CSAGLRPGHHYEQYF
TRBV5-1,CASTQGGHYEQYF
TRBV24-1,CATPERKVNQPQHF
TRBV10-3,CAISVSENTEAFF
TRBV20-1,CSASGQGMDQPQHF
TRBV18,CASSPPSAEPGYTF
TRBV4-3,CASSHQGRVQFF
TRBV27,CASSMDGLAGSYEQYF
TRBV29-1,CSVDPGRSVGYTF
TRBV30,CAWSPRFYEQYF
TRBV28,CASSSIYEQYF
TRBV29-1,CSVGGKLLNTEAFF
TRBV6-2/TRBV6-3,CASSTYRQGPIPAGANVLTF
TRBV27,CASSLSREVTEAFF
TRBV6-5,CASRALNSPLHF
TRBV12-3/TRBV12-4,CASSLSGLELYEQYF
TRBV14,CASSQDYDLTGELFF
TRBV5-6,CASSLGLALPSYEQYF
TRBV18,CASSSPPGTGSRKQYF